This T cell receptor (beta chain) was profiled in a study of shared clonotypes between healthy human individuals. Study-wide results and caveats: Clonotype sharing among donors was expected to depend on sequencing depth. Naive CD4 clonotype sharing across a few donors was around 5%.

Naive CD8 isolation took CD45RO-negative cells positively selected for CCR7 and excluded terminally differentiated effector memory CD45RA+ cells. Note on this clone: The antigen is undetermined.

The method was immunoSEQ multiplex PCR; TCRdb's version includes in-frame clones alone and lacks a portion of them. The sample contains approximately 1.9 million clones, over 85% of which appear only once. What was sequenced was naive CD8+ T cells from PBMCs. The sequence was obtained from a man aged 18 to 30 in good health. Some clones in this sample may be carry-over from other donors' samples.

The CDR3 loop reads CASSQEQRDQETQYF. The DNA of the CDR3 is TGCGCCAGCAGCCAAGAGCAGCGGGATCAAGAGACCCAGTACTTC. The rearrangement links TRBV4-3 to TRBJ2-5, with TRBD2 matching 7 bases. The CDR3 sequence is 15 residues long. CDR1 and CDR2 (germline): LGHNA, YSLEER. V was pared by 0 bases and J by 2 bases, with 3 bases of the junction left unmatched.